This passage covers 5 T cell receptor beta chains from one sample sequenced in a study of T cells in localized non-small cell lung cancer. Method: immunoSEQ multiplex PCR; TCRdb's copy keeps in-frame clones and lacks some. The sample includes 90,000 to 95,000 clones, under 95% of them seen just once. Sequenced here: PBMCs, sampled before any cancer treatment. These receptors were obtained from a woman aged 40 to 75 with stage II squamous cell lung carcinoma.

Worth noting for this clone: Other DNA sequences from this sample encode an identical CDR3 as well. The V gene is TRBV5-4, the J gene TRBJ2-5, with D possibly called TRBD1 or TRBD2 (6 bases each). Trimming pared 1 base from V and 5 bases from J, leaving 12 bases between. Germline values: CDR1 SGHNT, CDR2 YYREEE (reference sequence). This CDR3 has 14 residues. The CDR3 here is CASSLRGPRETQYF. The DNA of the CDR3 is TGTGCCAGCAGCTTGCGGGGGCCGCGGGAGACCCAGTACTTC.

The chain links TRBV2 to TRBJ2-3; 11 nucleotides agree with TRBD2. This CDR3 is built from 16 residues. Germline V lookup: CDR1 SNHLY, CDR2 FYNNEI. Germline trimming cut 3 bases from V and 3 bases from J; bases unmatched to any gene: 5. DNA of the CDR3: TGTGCCAGCAGTGATCTGGCTAGCGGGGGGACAGATACGCAGTATTTT. Amino acids: CASSDLASGGTDTQYF.

This chain joins TRBV5-4 and TRBJ2-1, with 14 bases fitting TRBD2. Germline V CDR1 and CDR2: SGHNT, YYREEE (reference sequence). Trimming at V came to 4 bases and at J to 7 bases, leaving 7 bases not matched to a gene. The CDR3 is 16 residues long. The CDR3 protein is CASSGTGTSGSNEQFF. CDR3 in DNA: TGTGCCAGCAGCGGGACCGGGACTAGCGGGAGTAATGAGCAGTTCTTC.

This clone occurred once. The chain recombines TRBV5-6 with TRBJ2-3; D call uncertain. Trimming pared 1 base from V and 0 bases from J, leaving 9 bases between. The CDR3 covers 15 residues. The germline CDR1 and CDR2 sequences are SGHDT and YYEEEE. The CDR3 nucleotides are TGTGCCAGCAGCTTGCGGCCCGGAAGCACAGATACGCAGTATTTT. Its protein product is CASSLRPGSTDTQYF.

V usage is TRBV5-1 and J usage is TRBJ1-2, with 7 bases aligning to TRBD1. Germline CDR1 and CDR2: SGHRS and YFSETQ. The CDR3 totals 16 residues. V shed 0 bases and J 7 bases; nucleotides not matched to a gene: 12. Written as DNA, the CDR3 is TGCGCCAGCAGCTTGGAAGGGACAGTACAGGGCGGTGGCTACACCTTC. This encodes CASSLEGTVQGGGYTF. The full variable domain, rest sourced from reference TRBV5-1 and TRBJ1-2, is KAGVTQTPRYLIKTRGQQVTLSCSPISGHRSVSWYQQTPGQGLQFLFEYFSETQRNKGNFPGRFSGRQFSNSRSEMNVSTLELGDSALYLCASSLEGTVQGGGYTFGSGTRLTVV.